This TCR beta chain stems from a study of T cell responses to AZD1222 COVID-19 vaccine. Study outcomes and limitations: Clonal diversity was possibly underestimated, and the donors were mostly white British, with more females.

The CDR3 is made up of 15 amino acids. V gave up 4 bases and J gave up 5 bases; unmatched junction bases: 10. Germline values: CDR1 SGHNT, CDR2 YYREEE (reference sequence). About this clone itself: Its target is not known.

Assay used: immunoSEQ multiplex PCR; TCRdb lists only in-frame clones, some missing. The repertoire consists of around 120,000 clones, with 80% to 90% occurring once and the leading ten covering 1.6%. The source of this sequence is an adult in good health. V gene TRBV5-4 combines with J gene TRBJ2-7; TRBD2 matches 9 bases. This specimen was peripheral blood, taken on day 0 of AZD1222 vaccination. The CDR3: CASSPSGGKWDEQYF. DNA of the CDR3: TGTGCCAGCAGCCCGAGCGGGGGGAAATGGGACGAGCAGTACTTC.